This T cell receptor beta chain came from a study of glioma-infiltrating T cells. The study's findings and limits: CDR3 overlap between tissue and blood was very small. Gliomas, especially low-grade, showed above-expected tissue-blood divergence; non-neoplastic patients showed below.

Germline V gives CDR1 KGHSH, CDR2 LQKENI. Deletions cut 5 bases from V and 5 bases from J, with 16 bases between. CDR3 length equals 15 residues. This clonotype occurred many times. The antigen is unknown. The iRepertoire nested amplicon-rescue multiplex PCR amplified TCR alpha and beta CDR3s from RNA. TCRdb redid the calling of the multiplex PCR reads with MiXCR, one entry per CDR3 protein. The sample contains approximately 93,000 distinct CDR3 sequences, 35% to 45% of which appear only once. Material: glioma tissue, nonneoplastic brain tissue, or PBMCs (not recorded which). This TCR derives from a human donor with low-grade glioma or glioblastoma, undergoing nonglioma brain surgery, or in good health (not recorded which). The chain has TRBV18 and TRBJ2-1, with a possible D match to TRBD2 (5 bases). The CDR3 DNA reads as TGTGCCAGCTCAACTTACGGGGAAGGGCACAATGAGCAGTTCTTC. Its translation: CASSTYGEGHNEQFF.